This is a list of T cell receptor beta chains from one sample in a study of T cell repertoires in cytomegalovirus infection. TCRdb re-analysed the reads in MiXCR, keeping a single row per CDR3 protein. The sample contains hundreds of thousands of distinct CDR3 sequences, 17% of which appear only once. What was sequenced was PBMCs. These receptors were collected from a human donor in good health (CMV status not recorded). Some clones in this sample may be carry-over from other donors' samples. Each CDR3 is given with its conserved first and last residue. A D gene is named only where the DNA matches it firmly. The listing skips clone size in some rows; elsewhere it reads once, few, many or a size class.

J gene	D gene	clone size	V gene	CDR3 DNA	CDR3 protein
TRBJ2-5	TRBD1	-	TRBV9	TGTGCCAGCAGCGTTCAGACAGGGGGGGTGGTAGAGACCCAGTACTTC	CASSVQTGGVVETQYF
TRBJ1-6	-	few	TRBV11-2	TGTGCCAGCAGTCCTAAGACAGTAACCAGCTCCTATAATTCACCCCTCCACTTT	CASSPKTVTSSYNSPLHF
TRBJ1-1	-	many	TRBV7-2	TGTGCCAGCAGCCGACCTGGAGCAGAACAGAACACTGAAGCTTTCTTT	CASSRPGAEQNTEAFF
TRBJ1-1	-	many	TRBV6-2/TRBV6-3	TGTGCCAGCAGTTCGCAGTTGAACACTGAAGCTTTCTTT	CASSSQLNTEAFF
TRBJ2-7	TRBD2	-	TRBV28	TGTGCCAGCAAAAGCGGAGGCGGAGGACTAGCGGGGTACGAGGAGTACTTC	CASKSGGGGLAGYEEYF
TRBJ1-1	TRBD1	few	TRBV5-4	TGTGCCAGCAGCTTGGGACAGGGTACGAACACTGAAGCTTTCTTT	CASSLGQGTNTEAFF
TRBJ2-6	-	many	TRBV12-3/TRBV12-4	TGTGCCAGCACCTACAGCGACTCTGGGGCCAACGTCCTGACTTTC	CASTYSDSGANVLTF
TRBJ1-5	TRBD1	-	TRBV19	TGTGCCAGTAGTACCCCCCGACAGGGAAATCAGCCCCAGCATTTT	CASSTPRQGNQPQHF
TRBJ2-3	-	few	TRBV20-1	TGCAGTGCTAGTGCAGGGTCTATGGGCACAGATACGCAGTATTTT	CSASAGSMGTDTQYF
TRBJ2-1	TRBD2	-	TRBV20-1	TGCAGTGCTTTTGGGGGACTAGCGGGATACAATGAGCAGTTCTTC	CSAFGGLAGYNEQFF
TRBJ2-7	-	many	TRBV7-2	TGTGCCAGCAGCGAGAACAGGGCCCACGAGCAGTACTTC	CASSENRAHEQYF
TRBJ1-2	-	-	TRBV6-1	TGTGCCAGCAGTGAGGGGACCGGCTACACCTTC	CASSEGTGYTF
TRBJ1-1	-	-	TRBV28	TGTGCCAGCAGTTTGGCCATGGAAGGGGCTGGCTTCTCTGAAGCTTTCTTT	CASSLAMEGAGFSEAFF
TRBJ1-5	-	-	TRBV15	TGTGCCACCAGCAGAGCGGACAGATATCAGCCCCAGCATTTT	CATSRADRYQPQHF
TRBJ1-2	TRBD1	-	TRBV20-1	TGCAGTGCTAGGGACAGGGGGATTTTCTTTGGCTACACCTTC	CSARDRGIFFGYTF
TRBJ1-1	TRBD1	-	TRBV10-3	TGTGCCATCAGTGGCTCCGGGACAGGGGTCACTGAAGCTTTCTTT	CAISGSGTGVTEAFF
TRBJ2-5	-	few	TRBV24-1	TGTGCCACCAGTGATCCCGGGACAAAGGAGACCCAGTACTTC	CATSDPGTKETQYF
TRBJ1-1	-	many	TRBV11-2	TGTGCCAGCAGCTCGGCCGGGGGGGGGCGTTTGAAAGCTTTCTTT	CASSSAGGGRLKAFF
TRBJ1-2	TRBD1	many	TRBV27	TGTGCCAGCAGTCGATCATTGCAGGGGGCTATGGATAGCTATGGCTACACCTTC	CASSRSLQGAMDSYGYTF
TRBJ2-3	-	-	TRBV15	TGTGCCACCAGCAGTCCCAGGGTTGTGAGAGATACGCAGTATTTT	CATSSPRVVRDTQYF
TRBJ2-5	TRBD1	-	TRBV4-3	TGCGCCAGCAGCCAGGACAGGGGAACCGGGGAGACCCAGTACTTC	CASSQDRGTGETQYF
TRBJ2-3	-	many	TRBV7-2	TGTGCCAGCAGCTTACAGGGGGGGCCCGCAGATACGCAGTATTTT	CASSLQGGPADTQYF
TRBJ2-5	TRBD2	many	TRBV7-2	TGTGCCAGCAGCTTAGGGTCTAGCGGAAAAGAGACCCAGTACTTC	CASSLGSSGKETQYF
TRBJ1-2	-	-	TRBV28	TGTGCCAGCAGTTTGTACCCGGGGGACTATGGCTACACCTTC	CASSLYPGDYGYTF
TRBJ1-3	-	-	TRBV18	TGTGCCAGCTCACCGGGGAGTACTGGAAACACCATATATTTT	CASSPGSTGNTIYF
TRBJ2-2	-	-	TRBV6-2/TRBV6-3	TGTGCCAGCACTGGCAGGGGTCCGAACACCGGGGAGCTGTTTTTT	CASTGRGPNTGELFF
TRBJ1-2	-	few	TRBV6-1	TGTGCCAGCAGTCTTAGGGAGACCGACTATGGCTACACCTTC	CASSLRETDYGYTF
TRBJ1-5	-	-	TRBV12-3/TRBV12-4	TGTGCCAGCAGTTCTAACCCTTGGACAGACAATCAGCCCCAGCATTTT	CASSSNPWTDNQPQHF
TRBJ1-1	-	many	TRBV20-1	TGCAGTGCTAGGACCGGGTTGGGGAACACTGAAGCTTTCTTT	CSARTGLGNTEAFF
TRBJ2-7	TRBD2	-	TRBV12-3/TRBV12-4	TGTGCCAGCAGTGCGCGGGGGGCAATTTACGAGCAGTACTTC	CASSARGAIYEQYF
TRBJ2-7	TRBD2	many	TRBV7-2	TGTGCCAGCAGCTTTCTAGCGGTTGACTCCTACGAGCAGTACTTC	CASSFLAVDSYEQYF
TRBJ1-6	-	many	TRBV2	TGTGCCAGCAGTGAAGCGCTACTGGTGAGCTCCTATAATTCACCCCTCCACTTT	CASSEALLVSSYNSPLHF
TRBJ2-7	TRBD2	many	TRBV6-1	TGTGCCAGCAGTTACGGACTAGCGGGGGACTCCTACGAGCAGTACTTC	CASSYGLAGDSYEQYF
TRBJ1-1	-	-	TRBV20-1	TGCAGTGCTAGAGTGGGGGGGGGTGGCACTGAAGCTTTCTTT	CSARVGGGGTEAFF
TRBJ1-6	TRBD1	-	TRBV4-3	TGCGCCAGCAGCCAAGACACAGGGGTCGATTCACCCCTCCACTTT	CASSQDTGVDSPLHF
TRBJ2-1	TRBD1	many	TRBV27	TGTGCCAGCGGAAGTGCTGACAGGGCCAATGAGCAGTTCTTC	CASGSADRANEQFF
TRBJ1-1	TRBD1	many	TRBV7-2	TGTGCCAGCAGCCCTGGACAGGGAACGAACACTGAAGCTTTCTTT	CASSPGQGTNTEAFF
TRBJ2-6	-	-	TRBV5-1	TGCGCCAGCAGCTGGGGGGACTCTGGGGCCAACGTCCTGACTTTC	CASSWGDSGANVLTF
TRBJ1-5	-	many	TRBV19	TGTGCCAGTAGTATAGTACGGGAACAGCCCCAGCATTTT	CASSIVREQPQHF
TRBJ2-3	TRBD2	-	TRBV20-1	TGCAGTGCTAGGGCGGGCAGCGGGGGCCGCACAGATACGCAGTATTTT	CSARAGSGGRTDTQYF
TRBJ2-2	-	few	TRBV7-3	TGTGCCAGCAGCTTAAGGGCAGGGGCGAACACCGGGGAGCTGTTTTTT	CASSLRAGANTGELFF
TRBJ2-7	TRBD1	many	TRBV28	TGTGCCAGCAGTTTTGTTTTGGACAGGATCTCCTACGAGCAGTACTTC	CASSFVLDRISYEQYF
TRBJ2-7	-	-	TRBV18	TGTGCCAGCGCGAATGGGGCAGGGTTTGGCGAGCAGTACTTC	CASANGAGFGEQYF
TRBJ1-2	-	-	TRBV6-2/TRBV6-3	TGTGCCAGCAGTTACCGACCCCAGGACTATGGCTACACCTTC	CASSYRPQDYGYTF
TRBJ1-4	TRBD1	many	TRBV7-2	TGTGCCAGCAGCCATACAGGGGGAGCTTATGAAAAACTGTTTTTT	CASSHTGGAYEKLFF
TRBJ2-1	TRBD2	many	TRBV7-8	TGTGCCAGCAGCTTAGTCGGGGGGACTGAGCAGTTCTTC	CASSLVGGTEQFF
TRBJ1-1	-	-	TRBV27	TGTGCCAGCAGTTTCTCGAGGTTCACTGAAGCTTTCTTT	CASSFSRFTEAFF
TRBJ2-5	TRBD1	-	TRBV11-2	TGTGCCAGCAGCCCGTGGACAGGGCGTCTGTCGGAGACCCAGTACTTC	CASSPWTGRLSETQYF
TRBJ2-7	-	-	TRBV3-1	TGTGCCAGCAGTCTGAACCTTTACGAGCAGTACTTC	CASSLNLYEQYF
TRBJ2-3	-	many	TRBV7-2	TGTGCCAGCAGCCCGAGGATCGGGTCTAGCACAGATACGCAGTATTTT	CASSPRIGSSTDTQYF
TRBJ1-1	-	-	TRBV6-2/TRBV6-3	TGTGCCAGCAGTCCGACCCACCCCGGGACACTGAACACTGAAGCTTTCTTT	CASSPTHPGTLNTEAFF
TRBJ1-1	-	-	TRBV12-3/TRBV12-4	TGTGCCAGCAGTCTTACCGCAGGGGTGAGCACTGAAGCTTTCTTT	CASSLTAGVSTEAFF
TRBJ1-1	-	many	TRBV19	TGTGCCAGTACACCGGACAGTGAGAACACTGAAGCTTTCTTT	CASTPDSENTEAFF
TRBJ2-7	TRBD1	many	TRBV6-1	TGTGCCAGCAGGAGGACAGGGGTCTACGAGCAGTACTTC	CASRRTGVYEQYF
TRBJ1-1	-	many	TRBV12-3/TRBV12-4	TGTGCCAGCAGGATCGGATCTGACAACTGGGCTTTCTTT	CASRIGSDNWAFF
TRBJ2-7	TRBD1	many	TRBV7-9	TGTGCCAGCAGCTTCGAACAGGGGGCGAATTATCTAAGCCTCTACGAGCAGTACTTC	CASSFEQGANYLSLYEQYF
TRBJ2-7	TRBD1	-	TRBV27	TGTGCCAGTGAGGGACAGAAGAACGAGCAGTACTTC	CASEGQKNEQYF
TRBJ2-1	-	many	TRBV27	TGTGCCAGCAGTTTAGGGGACTTTCTGGGCAATGAGCAGTTCTTC	CASSLGDFLGNEQFF
TRBJ2-2	-	many	TRBV7-2	TGTGCCAGCACCCCTAGGGCTCCCGGGGAGCTGTTTTTT	CASTPRAPGELFF